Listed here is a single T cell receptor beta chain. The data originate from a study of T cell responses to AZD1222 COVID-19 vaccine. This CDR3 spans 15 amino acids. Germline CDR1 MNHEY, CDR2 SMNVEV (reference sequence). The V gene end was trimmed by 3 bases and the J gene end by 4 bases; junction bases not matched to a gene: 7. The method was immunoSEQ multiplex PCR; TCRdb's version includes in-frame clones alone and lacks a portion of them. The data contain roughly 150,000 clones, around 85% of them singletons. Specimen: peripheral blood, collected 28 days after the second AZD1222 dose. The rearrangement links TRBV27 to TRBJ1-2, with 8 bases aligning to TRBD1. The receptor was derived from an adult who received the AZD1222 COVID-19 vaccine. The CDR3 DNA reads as TGTGCCAGCAGTTTGAACAGGGGGTCACTCTATGGCTACACCTTC. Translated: CASSLNRGSLYGYTF.